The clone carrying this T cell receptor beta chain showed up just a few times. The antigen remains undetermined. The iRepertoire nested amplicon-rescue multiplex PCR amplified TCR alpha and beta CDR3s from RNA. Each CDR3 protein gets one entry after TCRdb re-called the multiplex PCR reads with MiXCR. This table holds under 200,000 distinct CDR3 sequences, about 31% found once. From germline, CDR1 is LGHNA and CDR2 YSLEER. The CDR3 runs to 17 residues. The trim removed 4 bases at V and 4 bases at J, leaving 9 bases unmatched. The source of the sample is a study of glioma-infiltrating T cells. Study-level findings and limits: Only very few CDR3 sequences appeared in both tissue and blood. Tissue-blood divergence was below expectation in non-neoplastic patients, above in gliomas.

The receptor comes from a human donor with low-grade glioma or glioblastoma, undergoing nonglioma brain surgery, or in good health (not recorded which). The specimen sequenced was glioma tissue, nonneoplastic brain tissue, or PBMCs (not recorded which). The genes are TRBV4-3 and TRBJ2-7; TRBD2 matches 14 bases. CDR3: CASSPSGTSGSWYEQYF. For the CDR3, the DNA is TGCGCCAGCAGCCCCTCCGGGACTAGCGGGAGTTGGTACGAGCAGTACTTC.